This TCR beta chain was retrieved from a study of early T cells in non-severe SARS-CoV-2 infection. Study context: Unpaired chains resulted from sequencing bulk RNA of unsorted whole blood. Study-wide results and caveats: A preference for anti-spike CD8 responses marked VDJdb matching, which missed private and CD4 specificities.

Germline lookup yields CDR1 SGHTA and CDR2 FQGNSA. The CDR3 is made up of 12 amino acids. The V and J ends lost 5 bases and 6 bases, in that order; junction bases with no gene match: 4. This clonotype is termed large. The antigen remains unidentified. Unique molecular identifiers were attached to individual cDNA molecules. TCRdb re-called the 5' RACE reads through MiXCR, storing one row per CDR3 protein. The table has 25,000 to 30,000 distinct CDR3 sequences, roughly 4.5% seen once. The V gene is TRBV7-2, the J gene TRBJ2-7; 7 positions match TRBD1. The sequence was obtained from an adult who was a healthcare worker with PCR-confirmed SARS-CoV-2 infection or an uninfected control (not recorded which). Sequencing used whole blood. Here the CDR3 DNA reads TGTGCCAGCAGCACCACAGGGGTCGAGCAGTACTTC. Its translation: CASSTTGVEQYF.